This TCR beta chain originates from a study of blood T cell repertoires in COVID-19. V shed 3 bases and J 7 bases; nucleotides not matched to a gene: 10. There are 16 residues in the CDR3. Per germline, CDR1 SEHNR and CDR2 FQNEAQ (reference sequence). This table comes from immunoSEQ multiplex PCR, and its TCRdb copy is limited to in-frame clones, with some not included. The sample carries around 280,000 clones, around 89% recorded once. The origin of this receptor is a woman between 18 and 30 years old with acute COVID-19. V and J are TRBV7-9 and TRBJ2-1, with TRBD1 identical over 9 bases. Sequenced: PBMCs or T cells enriched from blood (not recorded which). The CDR3 nucleotides are TGTGCCAGCAGCTTCCCGGACAGGGGAGGGACGAATGAGCAGTTCTTC. Translating it yields CASSFPDRGGTNEQFF.